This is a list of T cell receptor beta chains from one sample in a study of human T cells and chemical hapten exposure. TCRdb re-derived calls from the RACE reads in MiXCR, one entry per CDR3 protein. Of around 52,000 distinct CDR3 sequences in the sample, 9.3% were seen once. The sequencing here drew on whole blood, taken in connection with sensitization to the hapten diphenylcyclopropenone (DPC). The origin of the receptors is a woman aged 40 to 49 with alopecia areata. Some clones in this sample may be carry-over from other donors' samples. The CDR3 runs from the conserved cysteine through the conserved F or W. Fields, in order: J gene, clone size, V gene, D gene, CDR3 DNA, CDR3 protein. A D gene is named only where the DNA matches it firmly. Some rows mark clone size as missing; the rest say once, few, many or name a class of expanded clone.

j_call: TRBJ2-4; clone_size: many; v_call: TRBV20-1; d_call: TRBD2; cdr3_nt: TGCAGTGCTAGGATCCTCCTGGGGCTAGCGGGGGAATCTCAGTACTTC; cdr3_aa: CSARILLGLAGESQYF
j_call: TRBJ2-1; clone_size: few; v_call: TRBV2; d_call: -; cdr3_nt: TGTGCCAGCAGTGAATTAGGTTCGATAGTCTATGAGCAGTTCTTC; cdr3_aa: CASSELGSIVYEQFF
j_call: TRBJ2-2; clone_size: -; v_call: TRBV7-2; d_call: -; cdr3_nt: TGTGCCAGCAGAGAGACAGGTCGGGAGCTGTTTTTT; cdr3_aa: CASRETGRELFF
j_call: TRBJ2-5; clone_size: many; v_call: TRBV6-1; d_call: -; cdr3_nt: TGTGCCAGCAGTGAAGTTATTAACGGAGAGTACCAAGAGACCCAGTACTTC; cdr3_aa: CASSEVINGEYQETQYF
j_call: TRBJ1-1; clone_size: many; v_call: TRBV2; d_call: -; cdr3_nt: TGTGCCAGCAGACCCGCCCTGGCGGAAGCTTTCTTT; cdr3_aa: CASRPALAEAFF
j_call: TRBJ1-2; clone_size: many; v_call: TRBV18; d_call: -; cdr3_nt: TGTGCCAGCTCACCACGGGGCAGATCCCAAGCTAACTATGGCTACACCTTC; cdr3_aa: CASSPRGRSQANYGYTF
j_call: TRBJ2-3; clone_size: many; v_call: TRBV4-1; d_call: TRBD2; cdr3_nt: TGCGCCAGCAGCCTTGGACTAGCGGGGGCCTCCACAGATACGCAGTATTTT; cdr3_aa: CASSLGLAGASTDTQYF
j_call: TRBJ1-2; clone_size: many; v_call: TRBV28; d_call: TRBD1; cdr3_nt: TGTGCCAGCAGCGGACAGGGGGCGACCTATGGCTACACCTTC; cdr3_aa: CASSGQGATYGYTF
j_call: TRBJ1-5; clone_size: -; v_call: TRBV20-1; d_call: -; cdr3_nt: TGCAGTGCTAGAGACTCGTTTTATAGCAATCAGCCCCAGCATTTT; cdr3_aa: CSARDSFYSNQPQHF
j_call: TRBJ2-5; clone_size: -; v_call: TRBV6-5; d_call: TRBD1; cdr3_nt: TGTGCCAGCAGACAGGGGGCTCGATTGAATTCCCAGTACTTC; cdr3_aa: CASRQGARLNSQYF
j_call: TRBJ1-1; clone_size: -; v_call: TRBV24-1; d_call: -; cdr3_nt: TGTGCCACCAGTGACTGGGGGACCACTGAAGCTTTCTTT; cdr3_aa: CATSDWGTTEAFF
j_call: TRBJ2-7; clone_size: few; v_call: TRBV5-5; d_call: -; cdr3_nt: TGTGCCAGCAGCTTGAGGGAACGAGAGATACCGAGCTCCTACGAGCAGTACTTC; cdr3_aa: CASSLREREIPSSYEQYF
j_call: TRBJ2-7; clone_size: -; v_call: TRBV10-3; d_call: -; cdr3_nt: TGTGCCATCAGCGGCATGAGCTCCTACGAGCAGTACTTC; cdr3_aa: CAISGMSSYEQYF
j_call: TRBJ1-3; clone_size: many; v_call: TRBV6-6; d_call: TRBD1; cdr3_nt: TGTGCCAGCAGTCGGGACAGGGCCGCTGGAAACACCATATATTTT; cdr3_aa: CASSRDRAAGNTIYF
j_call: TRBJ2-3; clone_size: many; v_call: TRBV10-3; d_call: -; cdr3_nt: TGTGCCATCAGTGAGTCAGGACCTAAAGGTTCTAGCACAGATACGCAGTATTTT; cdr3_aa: CAISESGPKGSSTDTQYF
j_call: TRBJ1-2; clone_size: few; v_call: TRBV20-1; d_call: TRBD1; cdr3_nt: TGCAGTGCTAGAGATCCGACTACAGGGGGCCGAGGCTACACCTTC; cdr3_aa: CSARDPTTGGRGYTF
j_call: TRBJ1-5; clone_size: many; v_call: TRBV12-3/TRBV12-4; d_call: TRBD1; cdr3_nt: TGTGCCAGCAGCCCAGGGGGCCGGCCCCAGCATTTT; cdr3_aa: CASSPGGRPQHF
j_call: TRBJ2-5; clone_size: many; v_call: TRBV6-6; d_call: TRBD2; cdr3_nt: TGTGCCAGCAGTTCTCCGGGACTAGCAGTTCAAGAGACCCAGTACTTC; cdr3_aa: CASSSPGLAVQETQYF
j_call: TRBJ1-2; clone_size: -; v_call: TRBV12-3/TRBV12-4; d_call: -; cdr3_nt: TGTGCCAGCAGTTTAACGCAGGAATCGAGTGGCTACACCTTC; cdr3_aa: CASSLTQESSGYTF
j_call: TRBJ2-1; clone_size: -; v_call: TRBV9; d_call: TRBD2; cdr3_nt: TGTGCCAGCAGCGCTAGCGGGGGCCATAAGAATGAGCAGTTCTTC; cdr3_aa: CASSASGGHKNEQFF
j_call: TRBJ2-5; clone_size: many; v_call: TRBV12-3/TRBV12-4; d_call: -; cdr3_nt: TGTGCCAGCAGTCCCGGACACTCCCAAGAGACCCAGTACTTC; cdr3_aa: CASSPGHSQETQYF
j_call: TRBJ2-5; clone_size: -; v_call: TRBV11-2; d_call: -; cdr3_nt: TGTGCCAGCAGAGCGAGGGTACAAGAGACCCAGTACTTC; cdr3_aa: CASRARVQETQYF
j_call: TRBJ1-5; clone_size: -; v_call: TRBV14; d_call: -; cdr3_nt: TGTGCCAGCAGCGGTCAGCTCAATCAGCCCCAGCATTTT; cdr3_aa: CASSGQLNQPQHF
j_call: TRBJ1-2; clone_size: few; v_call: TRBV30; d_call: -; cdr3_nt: TGTGCCTGGGGAAGATGGCTCTTCGCTAACTATGGCTACACCTTC; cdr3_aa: CAWGRWLFANYGYTF
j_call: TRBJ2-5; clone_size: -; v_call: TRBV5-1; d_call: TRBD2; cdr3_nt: TGCGCCAGCAGAGACGGGGGGTTAGAGACCCAGTACTTC; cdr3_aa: CASRDGGLETQYF
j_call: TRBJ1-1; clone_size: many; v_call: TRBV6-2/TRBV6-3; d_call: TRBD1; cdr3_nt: TGTGCCAGCAGTTCTGGGACAGGGGAGGTCACTGAAGCTTTCTTT; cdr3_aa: CASSSGTGEVTEAFF
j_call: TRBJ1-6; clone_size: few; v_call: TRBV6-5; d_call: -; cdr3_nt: TGTGCCAGCAGTTACTCAGAGACCTACACCGGTTCACCCCTCCACTTT; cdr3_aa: CASSYSETYTGSPLHF
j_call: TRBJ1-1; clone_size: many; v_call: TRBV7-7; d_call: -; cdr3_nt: TGTGCCAGCAGCTTAGGAGCCGTCGGGAGGACTGAAGCTTTCTTT; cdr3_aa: CASSLGAVGRTEAFF
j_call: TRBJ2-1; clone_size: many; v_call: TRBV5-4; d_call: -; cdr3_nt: TGTGCCAGCAGCCCTAAGGGCGAATCCTACAATGAGCAGTTCTTC; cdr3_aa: CASSPKGESYNEQFF
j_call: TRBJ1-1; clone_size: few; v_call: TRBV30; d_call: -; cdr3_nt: TGTGCCTGGAGCCATCCTGGGACCACTGGGACTGAAGCTTTCTTT; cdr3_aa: CAWSHPGTTGTEAFF
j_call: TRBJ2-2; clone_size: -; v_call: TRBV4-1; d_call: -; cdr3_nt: TGCGCCAGCAGCCCCTTGGATACCGGGGAGCTGTTTTTT; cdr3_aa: CASSPLDTGELFF
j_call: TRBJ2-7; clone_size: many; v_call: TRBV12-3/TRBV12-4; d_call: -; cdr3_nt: TGTGCCAGCACCCGGAGGGCAGGGCCACATTCGTCGCAGTACTTC; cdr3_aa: CASTRRAGPHSSQYF
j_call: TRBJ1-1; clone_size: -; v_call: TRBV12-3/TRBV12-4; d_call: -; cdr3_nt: TGTGCCAGCAGTTTTCGCCAGGGGGAAGCTTTCTTT; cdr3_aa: CASSFRQGEAFF